One and the same sample provided the 17 T cell receptor beta chains below, sequenced in a study of T cells in Graves' hyperthyroidism and ophthalmopathy. What was amplified from RNA transcripts were TCR beta CDR3 regions. First-round RT-PCR targeting the TCR CDR3 was performed with the HTBI primer set. TCRdb processed the multiplex PCR reads anew with MiXCR; each CDR3 protein has one entry. The table has roughly 420,000 distinct CDR3 sequences, 15% to 17% seen once. Sample: blood. These receptors were taken from a woman in her late teens or twenties with Graves' hyperthyroidism.

This chain's CDR3 is CASSDMGLAETQYF. CDR3 DNA sequence: TGTGCCAGCAGCGATATGGGACTAGCGGAGACCCAGTACTTC. The genes are TRBV9 and TRBJ2-5; 10 bases map to TRBD2. The CDR3 is 14 amino acids. The V segment lost 3 bases and the J segment 5 bases; nucleotides outside the gene matches: 4. The germline V gene encodes CDR1 SGDLS and CDR2 YYNGEE.

This clonotype was detected ten times or more. The CDR3 DNA is TGTGCCAGTAGTATAGCAGGGGAAGGAACAGATACGCAGTATTTT. Its protein product is CASSIAGEGTDTQYF. The chain has TRBV19 and TRBJ2-3; tentative D call: TRBD1 (6 bases). The CDR3 spans 15 residues. CDR1 LNHDA and CDR2 SQIVND come from the germline V gene (reference sequence). V lost 1 base to trimming and J lost 3 bases, with 11 bases between them.

This clonotype was seen repeatedly, ten times or more. This chain links TRBV10-3 with TRBJ2-7; D possibly corresponds to TRBD2 (5 bases). Trimming took off 8 bases at V and 6 bases at J, with 17 bases between the two ends. The CDR3 loop spans 13 amino acids. CDR1 and CDR2 (germline): ENHRY, SYGVKD. DNA of the CDR3: TGTGCCATCGCAGATGCCGGGGTGGGCGAGCAGTACTTC. Its translation is CAIADAGVGEQYF.

This clonotype was seen at least ten times. This rearrangement joins TRBV10-3 to TRBJ2-7, with a possible D match to TRBD1 (6 bases). The CDR3 runs 12 residues. Germline V CDR1 and CDR2: ENHRY, SYGVKD. V gave up 6 bases and J gave up 3 bases, with 9 bases separating them. CDR3 coding DNA: TGTGCCATCAGAGGGACAAACTACGAGCAGTACTTC. Amino acids: CAIRGTNYEQYF.

This clonotype was seen repeatedly, ten times or more. The chain employs TRBV11-2 and TRBJ2-5, with TRBD2 matching 7 bases. There are 14 residues in the CDR3. V dropped 5 bases and J dropped 2; count of bases not matched to a gene: 5. Germline V CDR1 and CDR2: SGHAT, FQNNGV. The CDR3 loop reads CASSRGRVQETQYF. The CDR3 bases are TGTGCCAGCAGCCGAGGGAGGGTTCAAGAGACCCAGTACTTC.

This clonotype was recorded many times. Written as DNA, the CDR3 is TGTGCCAGCAGCCAAGTGGCTGGGGGTTCACCCCTCCACTTT. Its protein is CASSQVAGGSPLHF. V and J are TRBV14 and TRBJ1-6; possible D gene TRBD1, 5 bases. Looked up from germline, CDR1 is SGHDN and CDR2 is FVKESK. The CDR3 loop spans 14 amino acids. The V end was cut by 1 base, the J end by 9 bases, with 10 bases between.

This clonotype was found many times. The chain links TRBV5-1 to TRBJ2-1; 8 bases line up with TRBD1. Trimming took 3 bases from V and 6 from J; bases not matched to a gene: 8. In germline, CDR1 is SGHRS, CDR2 YFSETQ. This CDR3 is built from 15 residues. The CDR3 here is CASSSGATGGNEQFF. CDR3 coding DNA: TGCGCCAGCAGCTCCGGGGCTACAGGGGGCAATGAGCAGTTCTTC.

This clonotype came up a few times. The chain carries TRBV19 and TRBJ2-7, with 10 nucleotides matching TRBD2. The CDR3 has 17 residues. The J segment lost 6 bases and the V segment lost 0 bases, leaving 11 bases of the junction unmatched. The germline V gene has CDR1 LNHDA and CDR2 SQIVND (reference sequence). CDR3 coding DNA: TGTGCCAGTAGTATAGATATGGGGCGACTAGCGGGTCCCGAGCAGTACTTC. Its translation is CASSIDMGRLAGPEQYF.

This clonotype was observed at least ten times. V gene TRBV6-1 combines with J gene TRBJ2-3, with 7 positions matching TRBD2. After removal of 6 bases from V and 2 bases from J, the junction contained 5 bases not matched to a gene. CDR3 length equals 14 residues. The germline CDR1 and CDR2 sequences are MNHNS and SASEGT. The CDR3 bases are TGTGCCAGCAGACCAGCGGGAACCACAGATACGCAGTATTTT. Translating it yields CASRPAGTTDTQYF.

Comment on this clonotype: This clone may be a read error of a much larger clone one base away. The CDR3 DNA sequence: TGTGCCAGCAGCTTCGGGACAGGGGCTGGCATTCAGTACTTC. Protein: CASSFGTGAGIQYF. The rearrangement uses TRBV7-2 and TRBJ2-4; 10 nucleotides match TRBD1. CDR3 length equals 14 residues. J gave up 9 bases and V 3 bases, and 5 bases lay outside the gene matches. Germline V CDR1 and CDR2: SGHTA, FQGNSA.

In this sample, this clonotype turned up many times. The rearrangement links TRBV19 to TRBJ1-4; D is ambiguous. Germline CDR1 reads LNHDA; CDR2 reads SQIVND (reference sequence). The V gene lost 4 bases and the J gene lost 4 bases, with 10 bases spanning the gap. The CDR3 contains 14 residues. The CDR3 protein is CASSKQAFNEKLFF. The CDR3 nucleotides read TGTGCCAGTAGTAAGCAGGCTTTTAATGAAAAACTGTTTTTT.

The chain is built from TRBV5-1 and TRBJ2-7; the match to TRBD1 covers 7 bases. V was clipped by 5 bases and J by 2 bases; unmatched bases: 7. CDR3 size: 14 residues. The germline gives CDR1 SGHRS, CDR2 YFSETQ. In nucleotides, the CDR3 is TGCGCCAGCAGGCTGCGGACAGGACCCTACGAGCAGTACTTC. This encodes CASRLRTGPYEQYF.

This rearrangement joins TRBV7-9 to TRBJ2-7; the match to TRBD1 covers 9 bases. Germline assignment: CDR1 SEHNR and CDR2 FQNEAQ (reference sequence). With 1 base clipped from V and 6 bases from J, the junction kept 1 base outside the gene matches. This CDR3 is 13 amino acids long. CDR3 loop: CASSLGDRVEQYF. DNA of the CDR3: TGTGCCAGCAGCTTAGGGGACAGGGTCGAGCAGTACTTC.

CDR3 nucleotide sequence: TGTGCCAGCAGAGAGGGACAAGAGAACACCGGGGAGCTGTTTTTT. This codes for CASREGQENTGELFF. The chain links TRBV6-4 to TRBJ2-2; TRBD1 is a possible D gene (6 bases). Trimming removed 6 bases from V and 1 base from J, with 12 bases in between. CDR3 length equals 15 residues. CDR1 and CDR2 (germline): MRHNA, SNTAGT.

This clonotype has a count of ten or more. The chain employs TRBV18 and TRBJ2-1; 14 positions match TRBD2. The J segment lost 6 bases and the V segment lost 6 bases, leaving 7 bases of the junction unmatched. Germline CDR1 reads KGHSH; CDR2 reads LQKENI. The CDR3 spans 16 residues. The CDR3 is CASSTTGTSGSNEQFF. In DNA form, the CDR3 reads TGTGCCAGCTCGACGACCGGGACTAGCGGGAGCAATGAGCAGTTCTTC.

This clonotype was observed a few times. The rearrangement joins TRBV4-2 to TRBJ2-3, with 9 bases identical to TRBD2. This CDR3 comprises 20 residues. V shed 0 bases and J 5 bases; nucleotides not matched to a gene: 18. Per germline, CDR1 LGHNA and CDR2 YNFKEQ. Here the CDR3 DNA reads TGTGCCAGCAGCCAAGACGCGTCGGGGCGGGGCGCGGGAGGGGGAGATACGCAGTATTTT. As protein: CASSQDASGRGAGGGDTQYF.

This chain connects TRBV15 to TRBJ2-3, with TRBD2 matching over 9 bases. Trimming took 3 bases from V and 0 from J; bases not matched to a gene: 10. From germline, CDR1 is LNHNV and CDR2 YYDKDF (reference sequence). The CDR3 has 18 residues. The CDR3 DNA is TGTGCCACCAGCAGGGTTCGTGCTAGCGGGACTAGCACAGATACGCAGTATTTT. As protein: CATSRVRASGTSTDTQYF.